These 25 T cell receptor beta chains originate from one sample sequenced in a study of technical replicates of blood from a few donors. Sequencing used immunoSEQ multiplex PCR; TCRdb keeps in-frame clones, though not all of them. The repertoire holds 68,000 or so clones, about 90% seen once, with approximately 0.4% in the top ten. Sequenced input: T cells isolated from PBMCs. These receptors were collected from a human donor in good health.

The V and J genes are TRBV15 and TRBJ1-1; D is unclear. Germline loops: CDR1 LNHNV, CDR2 YYDKDF (reference sequence). V lost 3 bases, J lost 2 bases, and 7 bases lay in between. The CDR3 has 13 amino acids. In DNA, the CDR3 is TGTGCCACCAGCAGTGGGCCCAACACTGAAGCTTTCTTT. Protein: CATSSGPNTEAFF.

The DNA of the CDR3 is TGTGCCAGCGGACAGCGGTACGGGGTCGGTGACACTGAAGCTTTCTTT. Amino acids: CASGQRYGVGDTEAFF. The V and J genes are TRBV11-3 and TRBJ1-1; D might be TRBD1 (6 bases). CDR1 is SGHNT and CDR2 is YENEEA in the germline V gene. This CDR3 spans 16 amino acids. Trimming pared 8 bases from V and 3 bases from J, leaving 22 bases between.

The gene calls are TRBV5-4 and TRBJ2-2; TRBD2 is a possible D gene (6 bases). There are 13 residues in the CDR3. Germline lookup yields CDR1 SGHNT and CDR2 YYREEE (reference sequence). Trimming cost V 2 bases and J 6 bases, with 8 bases left between them. The CDR3 spells CASSLGEAGELFF. The CDR3 nucleotides are TGTGCCAGCAGCTTAGGGGAGGCCGGGGAGCTGTTTTTT.

The V call is TRBV28, the J call TRBJ2-7; 11 bases are shared with TRBD1. V was clipped by 10 bases and J by 0 bases; unmatched bases: 17. This CDR3 has 18 residues. Germline CDR1 MDHEN, CDR2 SYDVKM. In DNA form, the CDR3 reads TGTGCCACCGATAGTTTAGGATCCGGGACAGGGGGCTCCTACGAGCAGTACTTC. This codes for CATDSLGSGTGGSYEQYF.

The sample holds one count of this clone. The V gene is TRBV27, the J gene TRBJ2-1; TRBD1 matches at 8 bases. The CDR3 has 13 residues. The germline CDR1 and CDR2 sequences are MNHEY and SMNVEV (reference sequence). The junction had 4 bases not matched to a gene; V was cut back by 8 bases and J by 4 bases. The CDR3 loop reads CASGRTGYNEQFF. CDR3 DNA: TGTGCCAGCGGCAGGACAGGGTACAATGAGCAGTTCTTC.

The rearrangement joins TRBV5-1 to TRBJ2-3, with no clear D. CDR1 and CDR2 (germline): SGHRS, YFSETQ. The CDR3 totals 15 residues. The V end lost 4 bases, the J end lost 3 bases, and 15 bases lay between the germline ends. The CDR3 sequence: CASSLSGPGTDTQYF. The CDR3 coding sequence is TGCGCCAGCAGCCTTTCAGGCCCTGGGACAGATACGCAGTATTTT.

The V gene is TRBV6-6, the J gene TRBJ2-2, with 9 bases lining up with TRBD2. CDR1 is MNHNY, CDR2 SVGAGI, per germline (reference sequence). V shed 7 bases and J 0 bases; nucleotides not matched to a gene: 3. The CDR3 is made up of 15 amino acids. The CDR3 DNA follows: TGTGCCAGCACCCTAGCGGGATCGAACACCGGGGAGCTGTTTTTT. It specifies CASTLAGSNTGELFF.

Here the CDR3 reads CASSQDLDSSTDTQYF. The DNA of the CDR3 is TGCGCCAGCAGCCAAGATTTAGATTCTAGCACAGATACGCAGTATTTT. The V and J genes are TRBV4-3 and TRBJ2-3; D is unclear. V shed 0 bases and J shed 0 bases, with 10 bases lying between them. CDR1 is LGHNA, CDR2 YSLEER, per germline. The CDR3 sequence is 16 residues long.

J is TRBJ1-4 and V is TRBV6-6; D is perhaps TRBD1 (5 bases). Trimming removed 7 bases from V and 2 bases from J, with 17 bases in between. In germline, CDR1 is MNHNY, CDR2 SVGAGI (reference sequence). The CDR3 length is 16 residues. In DNA form, the CDR3 reads TGTGCCAGCACCACAGGACGGTGGCGGACTAATGAAAAACTGTTTTTT. This sequence encodes CASTTGRWRTNEKLFF.

The sample holds a few counts of this clone. The chain employs TRBV29-1 and TRBJ1-1; D ambiguous. Trimming took 5 bases from V and 5 from J, leaving 15 bases between them. Germline V gene lookup returns CDR1 SQVTM and CDR2 ANQGSEA. The CDR3 has 13 residues. The CDR3 region is CSVLLGERTEAFF. The DNA of the CDR3 is TGCAGCGTTCTCCTGGGTGAGAGGACTGAAGCTTTCTTT.

The chain is built from TRBV28 and TRBJ2-5; no reliable D call. The CDR3 is 16 amino acids. The germline V gene encodes CDR1 MDHEN and CDR2 SYDVKM. Trimming cost V 4 bases and J 2 bases, with 17 bases left between them. CDR3 nucleotide sequence: TGTGCCAGCAGTTCCCAATCTGACTGGAGACAAGAGACCCAGTACTTC. It yields the protein CASSSQSDWRQETQYF.

V usage is TRBV29-1 and J usage is TRBJ1-2, with 7 nucleotides matching TRBD1. The CDR3 runs to 13 residues. With 7 bases clipped from V and 0 bases from J, the junction kept 5 bases outside the gene matches. Looked up from germline, CDR1 is SQVTM and CDR2 is ANQGSEA. CDR3 sequence (DNA): TGCAGCGGGCTGGACAGGTCTAACTATGGCTACACCTTC. This sequence encodes CSGLDRSNYGYTF.

This chain joins TRBV9 and TRBJ2-6; a possible D gene is TRBD1 (6 bases). The CDR3 totals 19 residues. V was trimmed by 4 bases and J by 0 bases, leaving 20 bases between them. Germline V lookup: CDR1 SGDLS, CDR2 YYNGEE. This CDR3 reads CASSLRQVSPYSGANVLTF. The CDR3 DNA is TGTGCCAGCAGCCTTCGACAGGTTAGTCCCTACTCTGGGGCCAACGTCCTGACTTTC.

The chain recombines TRBV7-3 with TRBJ2-1; D is possibly TRBD1 (5 bases). V was pared by 5 bases and J by 6 bases, with 11 bases between. The CDR3 is made up of 13 amino acids. The germline CDR1 and CDR2 sequences are SGHTA and FQGTGA. CDR3 protein: CASSGHQGNEQFF. The CDR3 DNA follows: TGTGCCAGCAGCGGGCACCAGGGCAATGAGCAGTTCTTC.

This CDR3 is CASSSQGINQPQHF. Written as DNA, the CDR3 is TGTGCCAGCAGCTCCCAGGGGATAAATCAGCCCCAGCATTTT. The V call is TRBV6-6, the J call TRBJ1-5; perhaps TRBD1 as D (6 bases). Germline V gives CDR1 MNHNY, CDR2 SVGAGI (reference sequence). Trimming left V 6 bases short and J 4 bases short, with 13 bases between. The CDR3 runs 14 residues.

This clone showed up just once. This chain connects TRBV10-1 to TRBJ2-2; D is unresolved. This CDR3 is built from 14 residues. V was pared by 5 bases and J by 0 bases, with 7 bases between. Germline lookup yields CDR1 WNHNN and CDR2 SYGVQD (reference sequence). The CDR3 here is CASSLRSNTGELFF. CDR3 in DNA: TGCGCCAGCAGTTTGCGGTCGAACACCGGGGAGCTGTTTTTT.

The chain is built from TRBV15 and TRBJ2-2; D is uncertain. Germline values: CDR1 LNHNV, CDR2 YYDKDF (reference sequence). This CDR3 contains 15 residues. The germline V and J ends were trimmed by 0 bases and 7 bases, with 12 bases remaining between them. CDR3 nucleotide sequence: TGTGCCACCAGCAGAGATGATTACGGCGGCGGGGAGCTGTTTTTT. Translation gives CATSRDDYGGGELFF.

The V call is TRBV5-1, the J call TRBJ1-5, with D maybe TRBD1 (5 bases). The length of the CDR3 is 17 residues. Trimming left V 9 bases short and J 3 bases short, with 25 bases between. The germline CDR1 and CDR2 sequences are SGHRS and YFSETQ. The CDR3 loop is CATLFRRGQGVNQPQHF. The DNA for the CDR3 is TGCGCCACTCTGTTTAGAAGGGGCCAAGGGGTCAATCAGCCCCAGCATTTT.

This clone was seen only once. V is TRBV4-1 and J is TRBJ2-3; D is possibly TRBD2 (6 bases). This CDR3 is built from 16 residues. Trimming removed 0 bases from V and 4 bases from J, with 14 bases in between. Germline CDR1 and CDR2: MGHRA and YSYEKL. The CDR3 reads CASSQEASVPSDTQYF. In nucleotides, the CDR3 is TGCGCCAGCAGCCAAGAAGCTAGCGTTCCCTCAGATACGCAGTATTTT.

The V gene is TRBV7-9, the J gene TRBJ2-4; D perhaps matches TRBD1 (6 bases). CDR1 and CDR2 from the germline V gene are SEHNR and FQNEAQ (reference sequence). The V end lost 5 bases, the J end lost 2 bases, and 22 bases lay between the germline ends. This CDR3 region has 18 residues. As DNA, the CDR3 is TGTGCCAGCAGCCCAAAAACCGGGTGGCAGGGGACCAAAAACATTCAGTACTTC. Amino acids: CASSPKTGWQGTKNIQYF.

This chain uses TRBV11-2 with TRBJ1-1; 7 bases are shared with TRBD1. The CDR3 consists of 12 residues. Germline-derived CDR1 and CDR2 are SGHAT and FQNNGV. The J segment lost 10 bases and the V segment lost 1 base, leaving 3 bases of the junction unmatched. CDR3 in amino acids: CASSLGQGVAFF. The CDR3 nucleotides are TGTGCCAGCAGCTTAGGACAGGGAGTAGCTTTCTTT.

The CDR3 DNA reads as TGTGCCAGCAGCTATACAGGGCGTCAGCCCCAGCATTTT. Encoded protein: CASSYTGRQPQHF. J is TRBJ1-5 and V is TRBV27; a possible D gene is TRBD1 (6 bases). The germline gives CDR1 MNHEY, CDR2 SMNVEV (reference sequence). The CDR3 extends over 13 amino acids. The ends were cut back, 6 bases at V and 6 bases at J, with 12 bases in the middle.

The chain couples TRBV10-2 to TRBJ2-7; TRBD1 aligns across 10 bases. CDR1 WSHSY and CDR2 SAAADI come from the germline V gene. This CDR3 is built from 15 residues. The ends lost 4 bases at V and 1 base at J; junction bases unmatched: 4. Here the CDR3 reads CASSVWTGGSYEQYF. The CDR3 DNA reads TGCGCCAGCAGTGTTTGGACAGGGGGTTCCTACGAGCAGTACTTC.

V gene TRBV7-9 combines with J gene TRBJ1-2, with D possibly matching TRBD1 (5 bases). In germline, CDR1 is SEHNR, CDR2 FQNEAQ (reference sequence). Trimming removed 5 bases from V and 2 bases from J, with 12 bases in between. There are 14 residues in the CDR3. The CDR3 nucleotides are TGTGCCAGCAGCCCTAAAGCAGGGAACTATGGCTACACCTTC. It codes for CASSPKAGNYGYTF.

The chain recombines TRBV29-1 with TRBJ2-1; D unresolved. The CDR3 has 14 residues. CDR1 SQVTM and CDR2 ANQGSEA come from the germline V gene. Trimming removed 8 bases at V and 3 bases at J, with 17 bases between. CDR3 in DNA: TGCAGCTTCTTACGCTCCAGAAACTACAATGAGCAGTTCTTC. Translation: CSFLRSRNYNEQFF.